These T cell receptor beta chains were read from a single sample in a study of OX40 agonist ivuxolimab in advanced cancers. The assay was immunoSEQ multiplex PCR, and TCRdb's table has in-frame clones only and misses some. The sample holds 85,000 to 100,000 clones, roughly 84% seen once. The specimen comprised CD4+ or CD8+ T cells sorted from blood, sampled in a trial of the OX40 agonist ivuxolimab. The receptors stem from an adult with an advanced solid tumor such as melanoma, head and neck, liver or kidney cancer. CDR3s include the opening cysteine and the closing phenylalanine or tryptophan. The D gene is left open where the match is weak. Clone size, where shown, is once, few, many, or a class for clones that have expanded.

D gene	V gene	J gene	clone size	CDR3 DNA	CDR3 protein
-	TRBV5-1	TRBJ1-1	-	TGCGCCAGCAGCTTGGTCCCCGAGAGGAAAACTGAAGCTTTCTTT	CASSLVPERKTEAFF
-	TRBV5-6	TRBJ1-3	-	TGTGCCAGCAGCACCAGCAGACTAGGAAGATCTGGAAACACCATATATTTT	CASSTSRLGRSGNTIYF
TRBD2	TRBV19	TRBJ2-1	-	TGTGCCAGTAGTATGTCGACTAGCAGATTCTACAATGAGCAGTTCTTC	CASSMSTSRFYNEQFF
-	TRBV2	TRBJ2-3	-	TGTGCCAGCAGTGATAGTTTTGGGTTTAGCACAGATACGCAGTATTTT	CASSDSFGFSTDTQYF
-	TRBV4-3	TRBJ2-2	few	TGCGCCAGCAGCCAAGCTGTAAGATCCGGGGAGCTGTTTTTT	CASSQAVRSGELFF
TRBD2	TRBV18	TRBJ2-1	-	TGTGCCAGCTCACCTGGACTAGCCGAGAGCTCCTACAATGAGCAGTTCTTC	CASSPGLAESSYNEQFF
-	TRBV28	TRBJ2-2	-	TGTGCCAGCAGTTTATTCCCCACCGGGGAGCTGTTTTTT	CASSLFPTGELFF
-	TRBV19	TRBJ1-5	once	TGTGCCAGTAAAATAGCACGTACTAATCAGCCCCAGCATTTT	CASKIARTNQPQHF
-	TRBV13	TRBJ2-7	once	TGTGCCAGCAGCCCCTGGGGGGTTGCATACGAGCAGTACTTC	CASSPWGVAYEQYF
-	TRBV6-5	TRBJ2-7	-	TGTGCCAGCAGTAATAAGGGGAAGCAGTACTTC	CASSNKGKQYF